This T cell receptor (beta chain) is drawn from a study of blood T cell repertoires in COVID-19. Study in general: Collection of acute and convalescent COVID-19 samples took place in the United States, Italy and Spain. T cells, B-cell-depleted T cells, or PBMCs supplied cDNA or gDNA.

Source study methods: It was from reference gene primer amplification that nucleated cell counts were estimated. Method: immunoSEQ multiplex PCR; TCRdb's copy keeps in-frame clones and lacks some. V and J calls and clone size come straight from that table; D and trimming were deduced from the DNA. The table includes around 200,000 clones, about 88% detected once. CDR1 GTSNPN and CDR2 SVGIG come from the germline V gene (reference sequence). The trim removed 4 bases at V and 2 bases at J, leaving 5 bases unmatched. This CDR3 has 14 amino acids. The chain combines TRBV30 with TRBJ2-7; 10 bases align to TRBD1. This clonotype was obtained from a man aged 40-49 years with active or convalescent COVID-19. The sequenced sample consisted of peripheral blood. The CDR3 protein is CAWNLGTGAYEQYF. The CDR3 DNA sequence: TGTGCCTGGAATCTCGGGACAGGGGCCTACGAGCAGTACTTC.